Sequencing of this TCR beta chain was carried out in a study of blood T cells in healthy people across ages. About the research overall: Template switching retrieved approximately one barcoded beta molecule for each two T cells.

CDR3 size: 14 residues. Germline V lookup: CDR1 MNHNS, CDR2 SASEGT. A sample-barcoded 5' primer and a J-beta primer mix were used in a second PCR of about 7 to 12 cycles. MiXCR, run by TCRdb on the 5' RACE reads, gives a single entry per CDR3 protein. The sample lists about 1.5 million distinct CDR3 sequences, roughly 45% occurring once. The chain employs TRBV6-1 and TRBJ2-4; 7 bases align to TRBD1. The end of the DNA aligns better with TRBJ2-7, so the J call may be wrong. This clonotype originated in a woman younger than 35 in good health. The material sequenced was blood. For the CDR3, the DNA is TGTGCCAGCAGCCTACAGGGGCCGTACTACGAGCAGTACTTC. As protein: CASSLQGPYYEQYF.